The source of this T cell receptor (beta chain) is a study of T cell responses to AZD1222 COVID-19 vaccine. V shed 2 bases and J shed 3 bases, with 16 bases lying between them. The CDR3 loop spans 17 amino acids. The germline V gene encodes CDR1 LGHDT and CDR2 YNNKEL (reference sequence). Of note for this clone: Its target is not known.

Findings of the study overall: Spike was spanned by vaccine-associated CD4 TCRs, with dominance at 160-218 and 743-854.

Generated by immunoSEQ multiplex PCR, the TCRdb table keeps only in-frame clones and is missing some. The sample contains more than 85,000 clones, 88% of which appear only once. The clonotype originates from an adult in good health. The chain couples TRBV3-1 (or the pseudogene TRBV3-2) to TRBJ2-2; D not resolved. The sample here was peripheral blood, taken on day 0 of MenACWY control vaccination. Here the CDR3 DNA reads TGTGCCAGCAGCCAATTCAGTTTGGGCCGGGACACCGGGGAGCTGTTTTTT. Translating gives CASSQFSLGRDTGELFF.